Shown below are 14 T cell receptor beta chains from a single sample sequenced in a study of control samples from healthy donors and cancer patients. The assay was immunoSEQ multiplex PCR, and TCRdb's table has in-frame clones only and misses some. The top ten clones hold under 2% of a sample with approximately 120,000 clones, approximately 84% of them seen once. The sequenced sample was blood. These receptors came from a man between 18 and 29 years old in good health.

V is TRBV2 and J is TRBJ2-2; the match to TRBD2 covers 7 bases. V was pared by 7 bases and J by 2 bases, with 4 bases of the junction left unmatched. The germline CDR1 and CDR2 sequences are SNHLY and FYNNEI. CDR3 length: 14 residues. The CDR3 region has the DNA TGTGCCAGCATGGGGGGGTCTAACACCGGGGAGCTGTTTTTT. This gives the protein CASMGGSNTGELFF. The variable domain in full, completed from reference TRBV2 and TRBJ2-2, reads EPEVTQTPSHQVTQMGQEVILRCVPISNHLYFYWYRQILGQKVEFLVSFYNNEISEKSEIFDDQFSVERPDGSNFTLKIRSTKLEDSAMYFCASMGGSNTGELFFGEGSRLTVL.

The chain's CDR3 is CASSRTSAGGGRNTEAFF. The CDR3 DNA follows: TGTGCCAGCAGCCGAACCTCGGCCGGGGGAGGTAGGAACACTGAAGCTTTCTTT. J is TRBJ1-1 and V is TRBV4-2, with D perhaps matching TRBD1 (5 bases). This CDR3 is 18 amino acids long. The germline V gene has CDR1 LGHNA and CDR2 YNFKEQ. Trimming took 4 bases from V and 1 from J, leaving 22 bases between them.

The chain is built from TRBV6-5 and TRBJ2-2; D is perhaps TRBD1 (6 bases). Trimming removed 6 bases at V and 9 bases at J, with 17 bases between. The CDR3 loop spans 14 amino acids. CDR1 and CDR2 (germline): MNHEY, SVGAGI. The CDR3 sequence: CASRARTDSRELFF. In DNA, the CDR3 is TGTGCCAGCAGGGCCCGGACAGACTCCCGGGAGCTGTTTTTT.

CDR3 residues: CAARGGNTIYF. CDR3 sequence (DNA): TGTGCAGCCCGGGGTGGAAACACCATATATTTT. The rearrangement uses TRBV27 and TRBJ1-3, with D hard to call. The V gene's germline CDR1 is MNHEY and CDR2 SMNVEV (reference sequence). This CDR3 region has 11 residues.

The chain is built from TRBV4-1 and TRBJ1-4, with TRBD1 matching 9 bases. The V and J ends lost 3 bases and 8 bases, in that order; junction bases with no gene match: 10. The CDR3 runs to 16 residues. Germline CDR1 MGHRA, CDR2 YSYEKL. The CDR3 loop is CASSHIQGQGVEKLFF. CDR3 nucleotide sequence: TGCGCCAGCAGCCACATCCAGGGACAGGGAGTCGAAAAACTGTTTTTT.

The chain combines TRBV7-6 with TRBJ2-2; no clear D. Trimming left V 3 bases short and J 2 bases short, with 7 bases between. CDR1 is SGHVS and CDR2 is FNYEAQ in the germline V gene. There are 14 residues in the CDR3. In DNA form, the CDR3 reads TGTGCCAGCAGCTTTAAACTTAACACCGGGGAGCTGTTTTTT. Translating it yields CASSFKLNTGELFF. Full variable domain (rest looked up from reference TRBV7-6 and TRBJ2-2): GAGVSQSPRYKVTKRGQDVALRCDPISGHVSLYWYRQALGQGPEFLTYFNYEAQQDKSGLPNDRFSAERPEGSISTLTIQRTEQRDSAMYRCASSFKLNTGELFFGEGSRLTVL.

The genes are TRBV7-8 and TRBJ2-4, with D uncertain. The CDR3 sequence is 16 residues long. V lost 3 bases to trimming and J lost 1 base, with 13 bases between them. Germline V gene sequence: CDR1 SGHVS, CDR2 FQNEAQ. The CDR3 nucleotides are TGTGCCAGCAGCTTGACCCTCCTTGGGGCCAAAAACATTCAGTACTTC. It is translated as CASSLTLLGAKNIQYF.

The chain combines TRBV7-2 with TRBJ2-4, with 7 nucleotides matching TRBD1. The CDR3 runs to 14 residues. V gave up 0 bases and J gave up 7 bases; unmatched junction bases: 3. Germline V gene sequence: CDR1 SGHTA, CDR2 FQGNSA. The CDR3 DNA follows: TGTGCCAGCAGCTTAGCGTCGACAGGGAACATTCAGTACTTC. As protein: CASSLASTGNIQYF.

The chain joins TRBV10-3 to TRBJ1-1, with 8 bases aligning to TRBD1. Looked up from germline, CDR1 is ENHRY and CDR2 is SYGVKD. The CDR3 sequence is 14 residues long. V shed 7 bases and J 5 bases; nucleotides not matched to a gene: 9. Here the CDR3 reads CAIKLGTGQTEAFF. DNA for the CDR3: TGTGCCATCAAACTCGGGACAGGCCAAACTGAAGCTTTCTTT.

J is TRBJ2-1 and V is TRBV27; D might be TRBD1 (6 bases). The CDR3 extends over 16 amino acids. From germline, CDR1 is MNHEY and CDR2 SMNVEV (reference sequence). The V gene lost 4 bases and the J gene lost 0 bases, with 13 bases spanning the gap. CDR3 bases: TGTGCCAGCAGTTCTACAGGGATTAGCTCCTACAATGAGCAGTTCTTC. Its protein is CASSSTGISSYNEQFF.

J is TRBJ1-5 and V is TRBV7-8, with 8 bases fitting TRBD1. The CDR3 runs 17 residues. Germline-derived CDR1 and CDR2 are SGHVS and FQNEAQ. The junction had 8 bases not matched to a gene; V was cut back by 0 bases and J by 4 bases. Here the CDR3 reads CASSLAVQGAWNQPQHF. CDR3 nucleotide sequence: TGTGCCAGCAGCTTAGCGGTGCAGGGGGCATGGAATCAGCCCCAGCATTTT.

The V call is TRBV2, the J call TRBJ1-2, with 9 bases aligning to TRBD1. The CDR3 has 15 residues. The germline CDR1 and CDR2 sequences are SNHLY and FYNNEI. V dropped 8 bases and J dropped 4; count of bases not matched to a gene: 11. The CDR3 region is CASLPGQGVFYGYTF. The CDR3 coding sequence is TGTGCCAGCCTCCCGGGACAGGGAGTTTTCTATGGCTACACCTTC.

This clone was counted once. The chain recombines TRBV30 with TRBJ2-3; D unclear. CDR1 and CDR2 from the germline V gene are GTSNPN and SVGIG (reference sequence). The CDR3 runs 13 residues. Trimming pared 0 bases from V and 12 bases from J, leaving 16 bases between. CDR3 loop: CAWSVTLEAPQYF. In DNA form, the CDR3 reads TGTGCCTGGAGTGTAACCCTAGAAGCCCCACAGTATTTT.

The rearrangement joins TRBV5-1 to TRBJ2-2; D is unresolved. There are 13 residues in the CDR3. Germline V gives CDR1 SGHRS, CDR2 YFSETQ. The germline V and J ends were trimmed by 5 bases and 7 bases, with 12 bases remaining between them. The CDR3 DNA reads as TGCGCCAGCAGTAGGTTTGGTGGCGGGGAGCTGTTTTTT. Protein sequence: CASSRFGGGELFF.